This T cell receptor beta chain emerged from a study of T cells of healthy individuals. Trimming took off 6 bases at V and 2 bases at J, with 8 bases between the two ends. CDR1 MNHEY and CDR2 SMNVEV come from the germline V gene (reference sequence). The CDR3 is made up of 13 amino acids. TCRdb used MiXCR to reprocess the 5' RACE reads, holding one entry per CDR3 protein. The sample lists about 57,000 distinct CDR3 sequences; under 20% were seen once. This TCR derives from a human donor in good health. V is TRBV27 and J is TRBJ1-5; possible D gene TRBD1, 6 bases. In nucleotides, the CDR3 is TGTGCCAGCAGAAGGGGGGGCAATCAGCCCCAGCATTTT. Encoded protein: CASRRGGNQPQHF.